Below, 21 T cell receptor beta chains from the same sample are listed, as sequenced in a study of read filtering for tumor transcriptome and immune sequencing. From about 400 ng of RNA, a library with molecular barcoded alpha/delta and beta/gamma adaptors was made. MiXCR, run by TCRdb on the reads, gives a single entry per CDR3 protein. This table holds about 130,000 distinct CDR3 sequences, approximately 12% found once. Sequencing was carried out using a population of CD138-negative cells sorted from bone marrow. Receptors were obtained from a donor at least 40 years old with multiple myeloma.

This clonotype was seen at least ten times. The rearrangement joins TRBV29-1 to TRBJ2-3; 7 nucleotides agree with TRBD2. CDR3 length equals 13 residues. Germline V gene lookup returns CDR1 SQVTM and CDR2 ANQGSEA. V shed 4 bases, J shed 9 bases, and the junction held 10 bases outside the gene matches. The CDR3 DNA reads TGCAGCGTTGTCTGGGGGGGTGGGGGAACGCAGTATTTT. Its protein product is CSVVWGGGGTQYF.

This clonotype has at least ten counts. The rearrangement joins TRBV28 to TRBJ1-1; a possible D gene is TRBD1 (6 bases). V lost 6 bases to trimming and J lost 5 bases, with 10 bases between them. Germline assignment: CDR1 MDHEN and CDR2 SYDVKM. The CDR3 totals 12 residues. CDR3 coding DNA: TGTGCCAGCAGCAAGGACAGAACTGAAGCTTTCTTT. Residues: CASSKDRTEAFF.

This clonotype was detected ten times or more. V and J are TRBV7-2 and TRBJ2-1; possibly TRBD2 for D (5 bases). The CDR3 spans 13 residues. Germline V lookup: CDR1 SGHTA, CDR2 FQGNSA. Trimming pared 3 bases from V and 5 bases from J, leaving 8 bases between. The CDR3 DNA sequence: TGTGCCAGCAGCTTGGACTGGAACAATGAGCAGTTCTTC. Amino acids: CASSLDWNNEQFF.

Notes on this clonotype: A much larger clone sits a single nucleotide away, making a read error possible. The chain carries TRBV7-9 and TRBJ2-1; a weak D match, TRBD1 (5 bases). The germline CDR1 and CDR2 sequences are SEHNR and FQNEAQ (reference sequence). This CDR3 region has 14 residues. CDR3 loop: CASSLWPGNNVQFF. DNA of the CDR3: TGTGCCAGCAGCTTGTGGCCAGGGAACAATGTGCAGTTCTTC.

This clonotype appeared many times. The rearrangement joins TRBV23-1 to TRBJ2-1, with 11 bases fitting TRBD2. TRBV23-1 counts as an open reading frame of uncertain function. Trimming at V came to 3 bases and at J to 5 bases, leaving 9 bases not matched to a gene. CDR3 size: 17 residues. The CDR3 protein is CASSQPPGLADDNEQFF. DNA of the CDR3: TGCGCCAGCAGTCAGCCTCCGGGACTAGCGGACGACAATGAGCAGTTCTTC.

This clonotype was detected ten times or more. DNA for the CDR3: TGTGCCAGCTCACCAGGACAGGGTATGACTGAAGCTTTCTTT. It codes for CASSPGQGMTEAFF. V gene TRBV18 combines with J gene TRBJ1-1; 8 positions match TRBD1. The CDR3 runs to 14 residues. In germline, CDR1 is KGHSH, CDR2 LQKENI. Trimming took 2 bases from V and 5 from J; bases not matched to a gene: 4.

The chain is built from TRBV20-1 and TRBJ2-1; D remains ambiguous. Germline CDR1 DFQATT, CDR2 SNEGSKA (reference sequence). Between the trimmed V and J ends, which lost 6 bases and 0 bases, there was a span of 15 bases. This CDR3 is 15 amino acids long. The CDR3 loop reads CSAPRAPSSYNEQFF. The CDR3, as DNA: TGCAGTGCCCCTAGGGCTCCGAGCTCCTACAATGAGCAGTTCTTC.

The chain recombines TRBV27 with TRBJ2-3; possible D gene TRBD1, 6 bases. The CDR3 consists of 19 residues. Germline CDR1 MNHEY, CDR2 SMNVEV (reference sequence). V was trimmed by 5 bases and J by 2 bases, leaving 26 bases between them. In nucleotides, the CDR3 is TGTGCCAGCAGTCCAATATATGGGGGCCGGGACACCCCCACAGATACGCAGTATTTT. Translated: CASSPIYGGRDTPTDTQYF.

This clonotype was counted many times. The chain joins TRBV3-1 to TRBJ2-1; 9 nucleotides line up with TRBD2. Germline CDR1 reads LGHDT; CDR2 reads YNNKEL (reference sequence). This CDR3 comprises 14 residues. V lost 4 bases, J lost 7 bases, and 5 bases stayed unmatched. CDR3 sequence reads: CASSLSGSRNEQFF. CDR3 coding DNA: TGTGCCAGCAGCCTTAGCGGGAGTCGAAATGAGCAGTTCTTC.

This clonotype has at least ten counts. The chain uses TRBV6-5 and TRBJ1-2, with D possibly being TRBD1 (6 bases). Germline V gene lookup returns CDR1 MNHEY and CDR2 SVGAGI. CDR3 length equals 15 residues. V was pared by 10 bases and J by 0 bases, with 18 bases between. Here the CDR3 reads CATRRWEGANYGYTF. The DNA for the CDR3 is TGTGCCACCCGACGGTGGGAGGGGGCTAACTATGGCTACACCTTC.

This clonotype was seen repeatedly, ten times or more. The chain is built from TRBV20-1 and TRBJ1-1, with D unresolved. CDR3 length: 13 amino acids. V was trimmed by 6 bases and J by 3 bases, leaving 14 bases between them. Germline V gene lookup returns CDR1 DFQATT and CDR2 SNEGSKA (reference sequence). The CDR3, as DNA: TGCAGTGCCCGGGCCTGGTTCGACACTGAAGCTTTCTTT. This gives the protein CSARAWFDTEAFF.

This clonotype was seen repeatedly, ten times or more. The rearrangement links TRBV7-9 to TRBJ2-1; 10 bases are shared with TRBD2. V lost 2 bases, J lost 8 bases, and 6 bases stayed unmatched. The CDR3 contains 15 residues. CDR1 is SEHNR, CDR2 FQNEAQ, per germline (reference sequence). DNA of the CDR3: TGTGCCAGCAGCTTAAGGCTAGCGGGGGATGATGAGCAGTTCTTC. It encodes CASSLRLAGDDEQFF.

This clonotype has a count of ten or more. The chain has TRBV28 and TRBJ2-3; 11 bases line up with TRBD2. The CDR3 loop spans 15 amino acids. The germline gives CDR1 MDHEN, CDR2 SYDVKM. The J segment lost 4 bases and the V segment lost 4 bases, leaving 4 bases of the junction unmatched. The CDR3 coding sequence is TGTGCCAGCAGTTCCACTAGCGGGAGAGCAGATACGCAGTATTTT. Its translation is CASSSTSGRADTQYF.

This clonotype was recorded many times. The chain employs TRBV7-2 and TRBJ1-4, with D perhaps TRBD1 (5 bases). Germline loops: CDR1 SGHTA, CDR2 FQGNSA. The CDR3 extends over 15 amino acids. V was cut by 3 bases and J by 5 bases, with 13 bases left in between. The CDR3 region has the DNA TGTGCCAGCAGCTTGCCCGGGACGGTCAATGAAAAACTGTTTTTT. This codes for CASSLPGTVNEKLFF.

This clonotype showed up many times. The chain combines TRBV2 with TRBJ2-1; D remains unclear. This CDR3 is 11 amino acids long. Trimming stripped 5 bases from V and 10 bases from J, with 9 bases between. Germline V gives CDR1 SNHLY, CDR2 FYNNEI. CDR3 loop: CASSPAVEQFF. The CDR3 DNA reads TGTGCCAGCAGTCCAGCTGTCGAGCAGTTCTTC.

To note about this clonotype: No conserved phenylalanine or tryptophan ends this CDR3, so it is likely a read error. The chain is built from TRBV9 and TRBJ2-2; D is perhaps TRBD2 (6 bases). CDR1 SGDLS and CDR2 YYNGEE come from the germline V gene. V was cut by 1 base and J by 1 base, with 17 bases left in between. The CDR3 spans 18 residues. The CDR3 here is CASSVSSSAIQNTGELFS. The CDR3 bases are TGTGCCAGCAGCGTATCATCTAGCGCGATCCAGAACACCGGGGAGCTGTTTTCT.

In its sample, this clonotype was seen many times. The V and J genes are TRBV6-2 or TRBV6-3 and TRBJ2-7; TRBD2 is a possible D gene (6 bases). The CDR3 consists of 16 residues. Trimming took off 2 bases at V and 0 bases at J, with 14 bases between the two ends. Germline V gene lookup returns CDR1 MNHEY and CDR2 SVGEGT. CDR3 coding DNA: TGTGCCAGCAGTTACGGGGGTCGGGAGACCTCCTACGAGCAGTACTTC. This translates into CASSYGGRETSYEQYF.

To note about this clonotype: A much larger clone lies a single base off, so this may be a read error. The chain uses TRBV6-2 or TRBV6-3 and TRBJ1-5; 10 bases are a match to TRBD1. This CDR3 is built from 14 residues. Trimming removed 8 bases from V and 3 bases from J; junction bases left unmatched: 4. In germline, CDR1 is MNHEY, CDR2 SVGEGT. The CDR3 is CASGGTGDNQPQHF. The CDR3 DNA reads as TGTGCCAGCGGCGGGACAGGGGACAATCAGCCCCAGCATTTT.

The CDR3 loop reads CASSFGVSTDTQYF. CDR3 in DNA: TGTGCCAGCAGCTTCGGGGTTAGCACAGATACGCAGTATTTT. The chain is built from TRBV11-2 and TRBJ2-3; D possibly corresponds to TRBD2 (5 bases). Trimming left V 3 bases short and J 0 bases short, with 7 bases between. CDR1 and CDR2 from the germline V gene are SGHAT and FQNNGV. There are 14 residues in the CDR3.

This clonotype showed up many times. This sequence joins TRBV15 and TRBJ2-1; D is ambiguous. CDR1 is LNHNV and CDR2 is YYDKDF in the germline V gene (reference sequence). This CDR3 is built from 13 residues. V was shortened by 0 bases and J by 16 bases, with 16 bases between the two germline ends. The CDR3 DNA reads TGTGCCACCAGCAGAGATAACCCAATCTCCCCTTTCTTC. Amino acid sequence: CATSRDNPISPFF.

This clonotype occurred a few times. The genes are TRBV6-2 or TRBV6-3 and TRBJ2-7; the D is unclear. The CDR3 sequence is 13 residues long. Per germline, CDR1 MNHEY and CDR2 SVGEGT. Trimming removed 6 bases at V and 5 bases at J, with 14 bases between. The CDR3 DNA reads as TGTGCCAGCAGACCCGCGGTTCCTGACGAGCAGTACTTC. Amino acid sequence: CASRPAVPDEQYF.